The source of this T cell receptor (beta chain) is a study of cytomegalovirus exposure and HLA in healthy donors. As for the study in general: An earlier analysis found fewer than 140 million unique TCR beta sequences from approximately 170 million T cells.

PCR primers comprised 60 Vbeta and 13 Jbeta primers. The assay was immunoSEQ multiplex PCR, and TCRdb's table has in-frame clones only and misses some. The profile shows 180,000 or so clones, around 79% of them singletons. The CDR3 spans 15 residues. V was pared by 0 bases and J by 6 bases, with 16 bases between. CDR1 and CDR2 (germline): SGHNT, YYREEE (reference sequence). The chain couples TRBV5-4 to TRBJ2-7; D possibly corresponds to TRBD1 (7 bases). The sequenced sample consisted of PBMCs. This TCR derives from a man between 50 and 59 years old in good health and CMV-seropositive. Written as DNA, the CDR3 is TGTGCCAGCAGCTTGGCCGGAAGGAGGGGGCGCGAGCAGTACTTC. It translates to CASSLAGRRGREQYF.